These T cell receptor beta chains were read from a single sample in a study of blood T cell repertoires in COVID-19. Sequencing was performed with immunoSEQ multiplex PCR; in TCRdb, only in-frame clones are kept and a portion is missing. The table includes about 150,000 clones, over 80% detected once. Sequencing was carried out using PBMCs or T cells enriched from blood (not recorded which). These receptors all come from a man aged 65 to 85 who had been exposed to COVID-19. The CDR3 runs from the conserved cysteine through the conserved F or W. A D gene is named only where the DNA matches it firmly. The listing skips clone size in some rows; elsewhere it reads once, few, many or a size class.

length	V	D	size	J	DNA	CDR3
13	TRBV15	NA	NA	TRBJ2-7	TGTGCCACCAGCAGAGATGGGGGCGACGAGCAGTACTTC	CATSRDGGDEQYF
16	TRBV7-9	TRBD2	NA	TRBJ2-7	TGTGCCAGCAGCTTAGCACCTAGCGGGGGATCCTACGAGCAGTACTTC	CASSLAPSGGSYEQYF
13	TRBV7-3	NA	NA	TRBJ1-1	TGTGCCAGCAGCTTAAGTTCCTACACTGAAGCTTTCTTT	CASSLSSYTEAFF
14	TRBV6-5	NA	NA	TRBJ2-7	TGTGCCAGCAGTTACTCTGGACAGAGCTACGAGCAGTACTTC	CASSYSGQSYEQYF
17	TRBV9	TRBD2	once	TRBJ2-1	TGTGCCAGCAGCCCCCGCGGTAGCGGGAGGGCATACAATGAGCAGTTCTTC	CASSPRGSGRAYNEQFF
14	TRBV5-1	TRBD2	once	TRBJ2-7	TGCGCCAGCAAGAATAGCGGGATCCCCTACGAGCAGTACTTC	CASKNSGIPYEQYF
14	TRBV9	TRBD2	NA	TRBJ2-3	TGTGCCAGCAGTGCGGGAGGGCTAACAGATACGCAGTATTTT	CASSAGGLTDTQYF
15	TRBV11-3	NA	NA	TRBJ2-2	TGTGCCAGCAGCTTAAGCGGTCTAAACACCGGGGAGCTGTTTTTT	CASSLSGLNTGELFF
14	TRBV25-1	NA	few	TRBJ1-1	TGTGCCATCCCACCACACAGGGTAACAAATGAGGCTTTCTTT	CAIPPHRVTNEAFF
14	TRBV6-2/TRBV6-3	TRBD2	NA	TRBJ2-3	TGTGCCAGCAGCCCGGGACTAGCATTTGATACGCAGTATTTT	CASSPGLAFDTQYF
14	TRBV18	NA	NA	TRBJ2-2	TGTGCCAGCTCACCAAACACGGGGGCCGGGGAGCTGTTTTTT	CASSPNTGAGELFF
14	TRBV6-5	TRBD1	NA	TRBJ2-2	TGTGCCGCCGGACAGGGGGCGAACACCGGGGAGCTGTTTTTT	CAAGQGANTGELFF
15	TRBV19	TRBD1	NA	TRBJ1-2	TGTGCCAGTACCGATCGGGACAGGGGGGCCTATGGCTACACCTTC	CASTDRDRGAYGYTF
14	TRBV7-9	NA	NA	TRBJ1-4	TGTGCCAGCAGCCGGAGGGGGGGAAACGAAAAACTGTTTTTT	CASSRRGGNEKLFF
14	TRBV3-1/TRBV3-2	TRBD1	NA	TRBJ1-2	TGTGCCAGCAGCCGAGCCGCCGGGACAGACGGCTACACCTTC	CASSRAAGTDGYTF
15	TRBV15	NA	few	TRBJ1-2	TGTGCCACCAGCAGAGAAAAGGGGCCCAACTATGGCTACACCTTC	CATSREKGPNYGYTF